This TCR beta chain is drawn from a study of control samples from healthy donors and cancer patients. TCRdb's table, derived via immunoSEQ multiplex PCR, lists solely in-frame clones and lacks some. The repertoire holds about 110,000 clones, roughly 90% seen once, with roughly 4% in the top ten. V trimming: 4 bases; J trimming: 4 bases; junction bases outside the gene matches: 17. This CDR3 comprises 18 residues. CDR1 is LGHDT, CDR2 YNNKEL, per germline (reference sequence). The chain employs TRBV3-1 (or the pseudogene TRBV3-2) and TRBJ1-2, with 8 nucleotides matching TRBD1. Source material: PBMCs. This TCR derives from an older woman with lung cancer. The CDR3 here is CASSLSPGQGAVGYGYTF. CDR3 bases: TGTGCCAGCAGCCTCTCCCCCGGACAGGGAGCGGTGGGCTATGGCTACACCTTC.